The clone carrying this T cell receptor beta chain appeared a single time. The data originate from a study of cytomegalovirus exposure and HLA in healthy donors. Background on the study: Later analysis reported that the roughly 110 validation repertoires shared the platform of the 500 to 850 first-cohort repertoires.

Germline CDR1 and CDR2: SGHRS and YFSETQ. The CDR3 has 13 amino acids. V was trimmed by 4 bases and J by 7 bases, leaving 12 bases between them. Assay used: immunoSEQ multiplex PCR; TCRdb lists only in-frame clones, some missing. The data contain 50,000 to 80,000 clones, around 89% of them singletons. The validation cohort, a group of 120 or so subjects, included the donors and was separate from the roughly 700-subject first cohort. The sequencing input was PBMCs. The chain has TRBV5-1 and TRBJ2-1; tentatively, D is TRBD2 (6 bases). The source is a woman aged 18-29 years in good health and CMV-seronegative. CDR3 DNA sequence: TGCGCCAGCAGCCTCGGGACTGCAAATGAGCAGTTCTTC. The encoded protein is CASSLGTANEQFF.